These 20 T cell receptor beta chains originate from one sample sequenced in a study of T cell responses to AZD1222 COVID-19 vaccine. Some clones are missing from TCRdb's copy, which holds only in-frame ones; the method was immunoSEQ multiplex PCR. The sample yields under 150,000 clones, over 75% seen once. Sequenced here: peripheral blood, sampled 28 days after the second dose of the MenACWY control vaccine. The receptors were gathered from an adult who received the MenACWY meningococcal vaccine as a control.

Here the CDR3 DNA reads TGTGCCAGCCGTTCCCGGGGGAACACCGGGGAGCTGTTTTTT. This translates into CASRSRGNTGELFF. The chain couples TRBV21-1 to TRBJ2-2; TRBD2, the D gene given by the table, was not confirmed from the DNA. TRBV21-1 is tagged as a pseudogene. The CDR3 extends over 14 amino acids.

The chain carries TRBV5-1 and TRBJ2-3; 7 bases fit TRBD1. CDR3 length equals 14 residues. J was trimmed by 2 bases and V by 5 bases; bases with no gene match: 5. The germline V gene encodes CDR1 SGHRS and CDR2 YFSETQ. CDR3: CASRRTGPTDTQYF. CDR3 in DNA: TGCGCCAGCAGACGGACAGGCCCCACAGATACGCAGTATTTT. Using reference TRBV5-1 and TRBJ2-3 for the parts outside the CDR3, the full variable domain is KAGVTQTPRYLIKTRGQQVTLSCSPISGHRSVSWYQQTPGQGLQFLFEYFSETQRNKGNFPGRFSGRQFSNSRSEMNVSTLELGDSALYLCASRRTGPTDTQYFGPGTRLTVL.

The gene calls are TRBV9 and TRBJ2-3; 9 nucleotides align to TRBD2. The germline V gene has CDR1 SGDLS and CDR2 YYNGEE. After removal of 6 bases from V and 2 bases from J, the junction contained 10 bases not matched to a gene. This CDR3 is 16 amino acids long. This CDR3 is CASTKAGGLPTDTQYF. CDR3 in DNA: TGTGCCAGCACCAAAGCGGGGGGCCTCCCCACAGATACGCAGTATTTT.

The rearrangement links TRBV19 to TRBJ1-2, with TRBD1 matching over 7 bases. From germline, CDR1 is LNHDA and CDR2 SQIVND (reference sequence). The ends lost 4 bases at V and 7 bases at J; junction bases unmatched: 9. The CDR3 length is 14 residues. The CDR3 region has the DNA TGTGCCAGTAGTAGAGACAGGGTTCAGAGTGGCTACACCTTC. As protein: CASSRDRVQSGYTF.

The chain combines TRBV6-5 with TRBJ2-2; possibly TRBD1 for D (7 bases). CDR3 length: 16 residues. Germline-derived CDR1 and CDR2 are MNHEY and SVGAGI. The V end was cut by 0 bases, the J end by 6 bases, with 14 bases between. The CDR3 DNA reads TGTGCCAGCAGTTACTCGAAGGGGGCGGGGTCCGGGGAGCTGTTTTTT. Its protein is CASSYSKGAGSGELFF.

This sequence joins TRBV28 and TRBJ2-2, with D unclear. From germline, CDR1 is MDHEN and CDR2 SYDVKM. Trimming pared 2 bases from V and 7 bases from J, leaving 8 bases between. The CDR3 is 13 residues long. The CDR3 is CASSLSHRGELFF. CDR3 nucleotides: TGTGCCAGCAGTTTAAGCCACCGCGGGGAGCTGTTTTTT.

J is TRBJ2-3 and V is TRBV15; D is ambiguous. CDR3 length equals 13 residues. V lost 5 bases and J 2 bases, leaving 8 bases between the germline ends. CDR1 is LNHNV, CDR2 YYDKDF, per germline (reference sequence). The CDR3 is CATSRSFTDTQYF. The CDR3 nucleotides are TGTGCCACCAGCCGTTCATTCACAGATACGCAGTATTTT. Together with reference TRBV15 and TRBJ2-3, the CDR3 gives the full variable domain: DAMVIQNPRYQVTQFGKPVTLSCSQTLNHNVMYWYQQKSSQAPKLLFHYYDKDFNNEADTPDNFQSRRPNTSFCFLDIRSPGLGDTAMYLCATSRSFTDTQYFGPGTRLTVL.

This rearrangement joins TRBV21-1 to TRBJ2-7. TRBV21-1 is noted as a pseudogene. This CDR3 spans 14 amino acids. Here the CDR3 reads CAGGQRAMRHEQYF. The DNA of the CDR3 is TGTGCCGGAGGACAGCGGGCCATGAGGCACGAGCAGTACTTC.

V and J are TRBV9 and TRBJ2-1, with TRBD2 as a possible D gene (7 bases). With 0 bases removed from V and 12 bases from J, the gap between germline ends came to 19 bases. The germline gives CDR1 SGDLS, CDR2 YYNGEE. The CDR3 has 15 amino acids. In DNA form, the CDR3 reads TGTGCCAGCAGCGTAGGGATCACTCAGGGGAGGGGGCAGTTCTTC. Its protein product is CASSVGITQGRGQFF.

The chain joins TRBV4-1 to TRBJ1-2, with D possibly TRBD1 on 5 matching bases. V lost 1 base and J lost 4, with 19 bases in between. The V gene's germline CDR1 is MGHRA and CDR2 YSYEKL. CDR3 size: 17 residues. CDR3 loop: CASSQGGVVEWGYGYTF. The CDR3 DNA is TGCGCCAGCAGCCAAGGGGGGGTAGTGGAATGGGGCTATGGCTACACCTTC.

The chain recombines TRBV5-1 with TRBJ2-2; 10 nucleotides align to TRBD2. V lost 4 bases to trimming and J lost 3 bases; unmatched junction nucleotides: 3. The CDR3 covers 15 residues. Germline loops: CDR1 SGHRS, CDR2 YFSETQ. CDR3 region: CASSHSGGHTGELFF. In nucleotides, the CDR3 is TGCGCCAGCAGCCATAGCGGGGGGCACACCGGGGAGCTGTTTTTT.

V usage is TRBV11-2 and J usage is TRBJ1-4; 7 bases fit TRBD1. V gave up 4 bases and J gave up 3 bases; unmatched junction bases: 5. Germline-derived CDR1 and CDR2 are SGHAT and FQNNGV. CDR3 length equals 15 residues. The CDR3, as DNA: TGTGCCAGCAGCTGGACAGGACTTTCTAATGAAAAACTGTTTTTT. This encodes CASSWTGLSNEKLFF. Supplemented by reference TRBV11-2 and TRBJ1-4, the full variable domain reads EAGVAQSPRYKIIEKRQSVAFWCNPISGHATLYWYQQILGQGPKLLIQFQNNGVVDDSQLPKDRFSAERLKGVDSTLKIQPAKLEDSAVYLCASSWTGLSNEKLFFGSGTQLSVL.

This chain links TRBV19 with TRBJ1-5; D possibly corresponds to TRBD1 (5 bases). With 5 bases removed from V and 0 bases from J, the gap between germline ends came to 8 bases. CDR1 is LNHDA, CDR2 SQIVND, per germline (reference sequence). The CDR3 length is 14 residues. The CDR3 sequence is CASSLDSSNQPQHF. CDR3 in DNA: TGTGCCAGTAGTCTTGACAGTAGCAATCAGCCCCAGCATTTT.

The chain joins TRBV30 to TRBJ1-5, with D unresolved. The CDR3 is made up of 15 amino acids. The V and J ends lost 3 bases and 3 bases respectively, with 15 bases between them. Germline V gene lookup returns CDR1 GTSNPN and CDR2 SVGIG (reference sequence). CDR3 residues: CAWSSTCNPNQPQHF. CDR3 bases: TGTGCCTGGAGCAGTACATGCAACCCCAATCAGCCCCAGCATTTT.

This clone showed up just a few times. This sequence joins TRBV3-1 (or the pseudogene TRBV3-2) and TRBJ1-3; D might be TRBD1 (5 bases). Trimming removed 1 base at V and 1 base at J, with 8 bases between. This CDR3 has 15 amino acids. Germline CDR1 is LGHDT and CDR2 is YNNKEL (reference sequence). Written as DNA, the CDR3 is TGTGCCAGCAGCCAAGGGGGGATATCTGGAAACACCATATATTTT. Protein sequence: CASSQGGISGNTIYF.

The genes are TRBV5-1 and TRBJ2-1; D not resolved. There are 15 residues in the CDR3. Trimming left V 0 bases short and J 2 bases short, with 9 bases between. Germline lookup yields CDR1 SGHRS and CDR2 YFSETQ. CDR3 amino acids: CASSLDQPTYNEQFF. The CDR3 DNA follows: TGCGCCAGCAGCTTGGATCAGCCGACCTACAATGAGCAGTTCTTC.

This chain's CDR3 is CASSHYRGPSTDTQYF. The CDR3 nucleotides are TGTGCCAGCAGCCATTACAGGGGCCCTAGCACAGATACGCAGTATTTT. The rearrangement uses TRBV5-6 and TRBJ2-3, with TRBD1 matching over 7 bases. Unmatched junction bases numbered 8, after V lost 4 bases and J lost 0 bases. CDR3 length: 16 amino acids. Germline V gives CDR1 SGHDT, CDR2 YYEEEE.

The genes are TRBV28 and TRBJ1-3; no reliable D call. The CDR3 has 11 residues. Germline-derived CDR1 and CDR2 are MDHEN and SYDVKM. V was pared by 6 bases and J by 2 bases, with 2 bases between. The CDR3 protein is CASRTGNTIYF. The CDR3 nucleotides read TGTGCCAGCAGGACTGGAAACACCATATATTTT.

The V call is TRBV11-2, the J call TRBJ1-3; unclear D gene. CDR1 is SGHAT and CDR2 is FQNNGV in the germline V gene. The CDR3 contains 16 residues. V lost 3 bases, J lost 0 bases, and 12 bases lay in between. The CDR3 is CASSLGPGSSGNTIYF. The CDR3 DNA reads TGTGCCAGCAGCTTGGGCCCTGGAAGCTCTGGAAACACCATATATTTT.

V and J are TRBV28 and TRBJ2-1, with a weak D call TRBD1 (5 bases). Trimming removed 7 bases from V and 3 bases from J, with 13 bases in between. Looked up from germline, CDR1 is MDHEN and CDR2 is SYDVKM. The CDR3 runs to 14 residues. Here the CDR3 DNA reads TGTGCCAGCAACCCCAGGGATGGCTACAATGAGCAGTTCTTC. It encodes CASNPRDGYNEQFF.